Detailed here is one T cell receptor beta chain. Its antigen is not known. Amplification used 60 Vbeta primers and 13 Jbeta primers. TCRdb's table, derived via immunoSEQ multiplex PCR, lists solely in-frame clones and lacks some. The sample lists around 140,000 clones, 75% to 90% occurring once. The data stem from a study of cytomegalovirus exposure and HLA in healthy donors. Study-wide results and limits: Roughly uniform sequencing depth across donors was assumed, possibly incorrectly. Cytomegalovirus association was listed for 164 TCR beta chains. Previous analysis showed most TCR beta V segments were productive about 87% or about 30% of the time. Reported results showed that the classifier diagnosed cytomegalovirus status with high specificity and sensitivity.

With V trimmed by 4 bases and J by 2 bases, 3 bases remained unmatched. Germline CDR1 and CDR2: SGHDN and FVKESK. CDR3 length equals 15 residues. The sample was PBMCs. This chain links TRBV14 with TRBJ1-1; 11 nucleotides align to TRBD1. This sequence was found in a man between 40 and 49 years old in good health and CMV-seronegative. In DNA form, the CDR3 reads TGTGCCAGCAGCCTCCGGACAGGGGGCAACACTGAAGCTTTCTTT. It translates to CASSLRTGGNTEAFF.